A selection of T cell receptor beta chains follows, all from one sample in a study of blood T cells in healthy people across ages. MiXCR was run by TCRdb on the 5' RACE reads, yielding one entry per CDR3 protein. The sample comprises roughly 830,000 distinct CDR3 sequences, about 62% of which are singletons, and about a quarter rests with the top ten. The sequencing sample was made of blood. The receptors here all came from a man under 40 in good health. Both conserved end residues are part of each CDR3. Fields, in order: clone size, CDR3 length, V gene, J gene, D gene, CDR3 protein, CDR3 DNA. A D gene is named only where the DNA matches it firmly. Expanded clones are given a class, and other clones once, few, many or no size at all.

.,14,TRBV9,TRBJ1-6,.,CASSRRGGGSPLHF,TGTGCCAGCAGCCGCAGGGGAGGAGGGTCACCCCTCCACTTT
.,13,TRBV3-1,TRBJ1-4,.,CASSQGTAEKLFF,TGTGCCAGCAGCCAAGGGACAGCTGAAAAACTGTTTTTT
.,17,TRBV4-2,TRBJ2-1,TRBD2,CASSQGMASGAGDEQFF,TGTGCCAGCAGCCAGGGGATGGCTAGCGGGGCTGGGGATGAGCAGTTCTTC
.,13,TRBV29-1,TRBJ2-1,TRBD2,CSVELGTSNEQFF,TGCAGCGTTGAGTTAGGGACTAGCAATGAGCAGTTCTTC
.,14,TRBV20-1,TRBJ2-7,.,CSAPMQGSSYEQYF,TGCAGTGCTCCCATGCAGGGGAGCTCCTACGAGCAGTACTTC
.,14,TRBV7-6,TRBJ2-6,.,CASSPRGGANVLTF,TGTGCCAGCAGCCCAAGGGGAGGGGCCAACGTCCTGACTTTC
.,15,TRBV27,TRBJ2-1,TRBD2,CASSLLAASYNEQFF,TGTGCCAGCAGCCTACTAGCGGCCTCCTACAATGAGCAGTTCTTC
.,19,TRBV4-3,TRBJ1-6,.,CASSQEIVTGGPYNSPLHF,TGCGCCAGCAGCCAAGAGATTGTTACCGGGGGCCCCTATAATTCACCCCTCCACTTT
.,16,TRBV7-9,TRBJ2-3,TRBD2,CASSTGTSGGAGTQYF,TGTGCCAGCAGCACCGGGACTAGCGGGGGGGCAGGTACGCAGTATTTT
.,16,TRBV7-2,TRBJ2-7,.,CASSLEGGRNSYEQYF,TGTGCCAGCAGCTTAGAGGGGGGACGGAACTCCTACGAGCAGTACTTC
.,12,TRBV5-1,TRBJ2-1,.,CASSFTSNEQFF,TGCGCCAGCAGCTTCACCTCAAATGAGCAGTTCTTC
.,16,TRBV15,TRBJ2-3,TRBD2,CATSSIAGGKTDTQYF,TGTGCCACCAGCAGTATAGCGGGGGGCAAGACAGATACGCAGTATTTT
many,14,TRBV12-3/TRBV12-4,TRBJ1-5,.,CASSYGQLNQPQHF,TGTGCCAGCAGTTACGGACAGCTCAATCAGCCCCAGCATTTT
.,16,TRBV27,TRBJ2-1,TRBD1,CASSFSRQGAVGGEFF,TGTGCCAGCAGTTTCTCGCGACAGGGGGCGGTGGGGGGGGAGTTCTTC
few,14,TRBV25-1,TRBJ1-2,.,CASSGLDSYYGYTF,TGTGCCAGCAGTGGTCTCGACAGCTACTATGGCTACACCTTC
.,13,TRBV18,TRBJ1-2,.,CASSPPDRAGYTF,TGTGCCAGCTCACCACCCGACAGAGCGGGCTACACCTTC
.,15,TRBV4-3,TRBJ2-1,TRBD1,CASSQDRDRGNEQFF,TGCGCCAGCAGCCAAGACCGGGACAGAGGTAATGAGCAGTTCTTC
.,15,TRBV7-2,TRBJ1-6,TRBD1,CASSSRTGLETPLHF,TGTGCCAGCAGCTCGCGGACAGGGCTGGAGACACCCCTCCACTTT
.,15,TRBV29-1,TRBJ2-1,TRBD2,CSVEGSGGAVDEQFF,TGCAGCGTTGAAGGGAGCGGGGGGGCCGTAGATGAGCAGTTCTTC
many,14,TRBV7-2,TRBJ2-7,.,CASSPLGLSYEQYF,TGTGCCAGCAGCCCTTTGGGTCTCTCCTACGAGCAGTACTTC
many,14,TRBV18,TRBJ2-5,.,CASSGMRGQETQYF,TGTGCCAGCTCAGGAATGAGAGGGCAAGAGACCCAGTACTTC
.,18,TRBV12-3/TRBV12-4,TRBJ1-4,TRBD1,CASSRLPGQGILEEKLFF,TGTGCCAGCAGTAGGTTACCGGGACAGGGTATCTTGGAGGAAAAACTGTTTTTT
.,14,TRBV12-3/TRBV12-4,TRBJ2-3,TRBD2,CASSFGGSTDTQYF,TGTGCCAGCAGTTTCGGGGGGAGCACAGATACGCAGTATTTT
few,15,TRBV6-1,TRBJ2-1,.,CASSVYRERDNEQFF,TGTGCCAGCAGTGTTTACAGGGAGCGCGACAATGAGCAGTTCTTC
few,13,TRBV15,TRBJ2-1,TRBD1,CATSRDGGQEQFF,TGTGCCACCAGCAGAGATGGGGGACAGGAGCAGTTCTTC
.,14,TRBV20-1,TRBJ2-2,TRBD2,CSAIGTSGTGELFF,TGCAGTGCTATTGGGACTAGTGGGACCGGGGAGCTGTTTTTT
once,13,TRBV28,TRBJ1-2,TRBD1,CASSLEGAGGYTF,TGTGCCAGCAGTTTAGAGGGGGCAGGTGGCTACACCTTC
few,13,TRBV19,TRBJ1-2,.,CASTFRGADGYTF,TGTGCCAGTACCTTTCGGGGGGCTGATGGCTACACCTTC
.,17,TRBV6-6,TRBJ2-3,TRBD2,CASSYPLGGGDTDTQYF,TGTGCCAGCAGTTACCCCCTGGGGGGAGGGGACACAGATACGCAGTATTTT
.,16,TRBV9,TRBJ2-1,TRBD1,CASSVVGTGIYNEQFF,TGTGCCAGCAGCGTAGTCGGGACAGGGATTTACAATGAGCAGTTCTTC
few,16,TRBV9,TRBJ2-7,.,CASSVRTYSTLNEQYF,TGTGCCAGCAGCGTCAGGACTTACTCTACCCTCAACGAGCAGTACTTC